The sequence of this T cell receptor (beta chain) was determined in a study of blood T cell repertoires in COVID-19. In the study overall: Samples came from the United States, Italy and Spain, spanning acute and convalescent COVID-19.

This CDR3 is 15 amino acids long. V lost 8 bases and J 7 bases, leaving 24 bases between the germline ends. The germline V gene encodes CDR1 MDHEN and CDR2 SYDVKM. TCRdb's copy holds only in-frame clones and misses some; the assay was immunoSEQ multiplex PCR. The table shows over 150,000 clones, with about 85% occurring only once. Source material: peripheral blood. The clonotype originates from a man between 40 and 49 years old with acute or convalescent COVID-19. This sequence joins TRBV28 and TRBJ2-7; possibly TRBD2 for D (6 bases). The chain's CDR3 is CASSQYGGKAREQYF. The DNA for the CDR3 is TGTGCCAGCTCCCAATATGGGGGGAAAGCTCGGGAGCAGTACTTC.